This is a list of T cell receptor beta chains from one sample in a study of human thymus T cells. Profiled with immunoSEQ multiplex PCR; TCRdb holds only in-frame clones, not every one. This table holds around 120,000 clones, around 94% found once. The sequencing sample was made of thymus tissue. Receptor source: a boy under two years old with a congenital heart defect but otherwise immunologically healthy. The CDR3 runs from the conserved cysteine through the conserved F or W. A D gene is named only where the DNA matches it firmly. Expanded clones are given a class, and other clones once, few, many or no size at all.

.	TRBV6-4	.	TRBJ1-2	TGTGCCAGCAGTGACTCGAAACGCAGAGGCTACACCTTC	CASSDSKRRGYTF
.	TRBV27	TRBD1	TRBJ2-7	TGTGCCAGCAGGCGCATCGGACAGGATTCCTACGAGCAGTACTTC	CASRRIGQDSYEQYF
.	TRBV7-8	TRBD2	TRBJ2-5	TGTGCCAGCAGCGTAGAAAGCAGGCGGGGGGAGACCCAGTACTTC	CASSVESRRGETQYF
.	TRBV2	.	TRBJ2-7	TGTGCCAGCAGCGGTTTAATTCGGCGCTACGAGCAGTACTTC	CASSGLIRRYEQYF
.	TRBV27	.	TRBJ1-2	TGTGCCAGCAGTCTTTCGGGGCGCAACTATGGCTACACCTTC	CASSLSGRNYGYTF
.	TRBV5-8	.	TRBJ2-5	TGTGCCACCTGTCCAGGCCAAGTAGAGACCCAGTACTTC	CATCPGQVETQYF
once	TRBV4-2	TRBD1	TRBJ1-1	TGTGCCAGCAGCCCGACAGGGGGCCCCAACACTGAAGCTTTCTTT	CASSPTGGPNTEAFF
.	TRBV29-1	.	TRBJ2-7	TGCAGCGTTGAAACCGGGCCCCGAATTAGGGAGCAGTACTTC	CSVETGPRIREQYF
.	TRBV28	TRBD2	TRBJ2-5	TGTGCCAGCAGTCTCACACTCTGGCGGGAGCCGTCGGAGACCCAGTACTTC	CASSLTLWREPSETQYF
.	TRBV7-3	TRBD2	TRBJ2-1	TGTGCCAGCAGCTTAGTGGGACTAGCGGGGGACAATGAGCAGTTCTTC	CASSLVGLAGDNEQFF
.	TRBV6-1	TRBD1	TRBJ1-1	TGTGCCAGCAGTTCCCTAGGACAGGCTGAAGCTTTCTTT	CASSSLGQAEAFF
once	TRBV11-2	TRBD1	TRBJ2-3	TGTGCCAGCAGCCCGAGCCCCGGGACAGAGGATAGCACAGATACGCAGTATTTT	CASSPSPGTEDSTDTQYF
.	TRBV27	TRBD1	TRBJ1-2	TGTGCCAGCGGGGGACAGGGGGTCCCTTCTAACTATGGCTACACCTTC	CASGGQGVPSNYGYTF
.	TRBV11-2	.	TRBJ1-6	TGTGCCAGCAGCTTAGATCTCGGGGATCCCCTCAATTCACCCCTCCACTTT	CASSLDLGDPLNSPLHF
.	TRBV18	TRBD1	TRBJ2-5	TGTGCCAGCTCGCGGACAGGGGAAGAAGAGACCCAGTACTTC	CASSRTGEEETQYF
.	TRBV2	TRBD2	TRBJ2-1	TGTGCCAGCAACCTCCTAGCGGGGGGGACCAATGAGCAGTTCTTC	CASNLLAGGTNEQFF
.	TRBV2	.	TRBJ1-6	TGTGCCAGCAGTCGCTTCAATAGGGGCCTATCCTATTCACCCCTCCACTTT	CASSRFNRGLSYSPLHF
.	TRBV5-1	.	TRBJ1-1	TGCGCCAGCAGCGATATGAGACCCGCGAGGACTGAAGCTTTCTTT	CASSDMRPARTEAFF
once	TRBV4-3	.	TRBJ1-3	TGCGCCAGCAGCCAAGAGGTCGGTGGAAACACCATATATTTT	CASSQEVGGNTIYF
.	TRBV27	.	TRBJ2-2	TGTGCCAGCAAAAGGACAGTGAACACCGGGGAGCTGTTTTTT	CASKRTVNTGELFF
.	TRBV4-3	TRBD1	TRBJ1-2	TGCGCCAGCAGCCAAGATCTCGCCCGACAGGGGATGGGTAACTATGGCTACACCTTC	CASSQDLARQGMGNYGYTF
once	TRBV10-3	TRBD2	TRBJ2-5	TGTGCCATCAGTGACGCGCCTAGCGGGGCACCGTACCAAGAGACCCAGTACTTC	CAISDAPSGAPYQETQYF
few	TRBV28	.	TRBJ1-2	TGTGCCAGCAGTTTTCCTAGTTACTATGGCTACACCTTC	CASSFPSYYGYTF
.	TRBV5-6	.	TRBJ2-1	TGTGCCAGCAGCTTGTCGGGGGGCAGTAATGAGCAGTTCTTC	CASSLSGGSNEQFF
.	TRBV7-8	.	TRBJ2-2	TGTGCCAGCACCCTAGGATGCACCGGGGAGCTGTTTTTT	CASTLGCTGELFF
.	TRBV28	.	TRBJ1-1	TGTGCCAGCAGTTTGCCGGAGATTGAGGACACTGAAGCTTTCTTT	CASSLPEIEDTEAFF
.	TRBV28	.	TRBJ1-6	TGTGCCAGCAGTACGGCCGGGGTTAGTTCACCCCTCCACTTT	CASSTAGVSSPLHF
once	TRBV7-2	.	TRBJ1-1	TGTGCCAGCAGCTTAGCTGTTGGGACGAACACTGAAGCTTTCTTT	CASSLAVGTNTEAFF
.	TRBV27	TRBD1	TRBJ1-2	TGTGCCAGCAGTTTCCGCCCAGGGGGGGCGTACTATGGCTACACCTTC	CASSFRPGGAYYGYTF
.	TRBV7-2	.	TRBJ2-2	TGTGCCAGCAGCCCGCAAACCCCCAGGGGCCCGAACACCGGGGAGCTGTTTTTT	CASSPQTPRGPNTGELFF
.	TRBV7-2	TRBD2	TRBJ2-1	TGTGCCAGCAGCTTAGTTTTGGTAGCGGGACACTACAATGAGCAGTTCTTC	CASSLVLVAGHYNEQFF
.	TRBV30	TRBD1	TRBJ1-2	TGTGCCTGGATCACAAGACAGGGGGCAGACTATGGCTACACCTTC	CAWITRQGADYGYTF
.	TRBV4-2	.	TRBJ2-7	TGTGCCAGCAGCCAAGCCCTTGACGACCTTTTCACCTACGAGCAGTACTTC	CASSQALDDLFTYEQYF
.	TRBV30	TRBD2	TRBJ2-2	TGTGCCTGGAGTTGGGGAGCGGGGGGTTCGAACACCGGGGAGCTGTTTTTT	CAWSWGAGGSNTGELFF
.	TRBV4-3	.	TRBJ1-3	TGCGCCAGCAGCCAAGATCGTGGAAACACCATATATTTT	CASSQDRGNTIYF
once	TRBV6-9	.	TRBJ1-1	TGTGCCAGCAGTTATTCCAAGGGACCTCCCCACACTGAAGCTTTCTTT	CASSYSKGPPHTEAFF
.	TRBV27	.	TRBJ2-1	TGTGCCAGCAGCCCCGGGAGTTTTAAAAACGCCTACAATGAGCAGTTCTTC	CASSPGSFKNAYNEQFF
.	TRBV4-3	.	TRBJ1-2	TGCGCCAGCAGCCAAGACGGCGGTCTATATGGCTACACCTTC	CASSQDGGLYGYTF
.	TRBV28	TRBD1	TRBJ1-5	TGTGCCAGCACCTCCCAACAGGGGATTCTCAATCAGCCCCAGCATTTT	CASTSQQGILNQPQHF